This T cell receptor beta chain was captured in a study of shared clonotypes between healthy human individuals. TCRdb keeps only in-frame clones here, not all; method: immunoSEQ multiplex PCR. This table holds around 500,000 clones, 70% to 85% found once. Trimming left V 1 base short and J 5 bases short, with 11 bases between. Germline V gives CDR1 SGHTA, CDR2 FQGTGA. The CDR3 runs 14 residues. A note on this clone: At the DNA level, this CDR3 is encoded by other sequences in the same sample as well.

This chain uses TRBV7-3 with TRBJ1-1; the D is unclear. This TCR came from a woman aged 40-49 years in good health. Some clones in this sample may be carry-over from other donors' samples. Material: PBMCs. CDR3 in amino acids: CASSLMGPGTEAFF. The CDR3 DNA reads TGTGCCAGCAGCTTAATGGGTCCGGGGACTGAAGCTTTCTTT.